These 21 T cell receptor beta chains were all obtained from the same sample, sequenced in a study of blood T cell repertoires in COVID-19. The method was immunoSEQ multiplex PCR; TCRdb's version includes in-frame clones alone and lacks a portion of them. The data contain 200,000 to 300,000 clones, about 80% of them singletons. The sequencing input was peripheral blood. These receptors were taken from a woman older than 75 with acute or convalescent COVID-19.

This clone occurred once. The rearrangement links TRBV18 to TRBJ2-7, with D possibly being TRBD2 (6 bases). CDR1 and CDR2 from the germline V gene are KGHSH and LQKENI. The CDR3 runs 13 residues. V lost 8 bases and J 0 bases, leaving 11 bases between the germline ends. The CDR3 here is CASTSGSSYEQYF. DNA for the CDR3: TGTGCCAGCACCTCCGGGAGCTCCTACGAGCAGTACTTC.

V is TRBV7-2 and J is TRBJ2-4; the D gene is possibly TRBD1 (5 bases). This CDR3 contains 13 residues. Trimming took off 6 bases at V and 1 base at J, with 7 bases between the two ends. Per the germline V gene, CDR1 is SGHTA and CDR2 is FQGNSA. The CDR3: CASSSGAKNIQYF. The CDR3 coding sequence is TGTGCCAGCAGTTCAGGGGCCAAAAACATTCAGTACTTC.

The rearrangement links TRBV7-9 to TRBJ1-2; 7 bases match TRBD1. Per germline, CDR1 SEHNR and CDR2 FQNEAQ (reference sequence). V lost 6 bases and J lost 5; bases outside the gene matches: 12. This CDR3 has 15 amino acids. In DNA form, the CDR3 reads TGTGCCAGCAGTCACTGGACAGGAATAGGGTATGGCTACACCTTC. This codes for CASSHWTGIGYGYTF.

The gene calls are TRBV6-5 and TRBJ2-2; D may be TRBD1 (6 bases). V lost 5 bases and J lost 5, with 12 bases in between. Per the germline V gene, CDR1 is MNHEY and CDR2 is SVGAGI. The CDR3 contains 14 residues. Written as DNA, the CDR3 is TGTGCCAGCAGTATCGAACAGGGTACCGGGGAGCTGTTTTTT. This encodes CASSIEQGTGELFF.

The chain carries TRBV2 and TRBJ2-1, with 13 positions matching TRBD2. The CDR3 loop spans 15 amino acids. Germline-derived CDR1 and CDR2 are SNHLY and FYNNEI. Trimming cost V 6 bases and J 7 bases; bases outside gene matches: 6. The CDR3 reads CASRGTSGARNEQFF. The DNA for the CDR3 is TGTGCCAGCAGAGGGACTAGCGGGGCACGGAATGAGCAGTTCTTC. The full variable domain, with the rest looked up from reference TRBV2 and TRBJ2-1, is EPEVTQTPSHQVTQMGQEVILRCVPISNHLYFYWYRQILGQKVEFLVSFYNNEISEKSEIFDDQFSVERPDGSNFTLKIRSTKLEDSAMYFCASRGTSGARNEQFFGPGTRLTVL.

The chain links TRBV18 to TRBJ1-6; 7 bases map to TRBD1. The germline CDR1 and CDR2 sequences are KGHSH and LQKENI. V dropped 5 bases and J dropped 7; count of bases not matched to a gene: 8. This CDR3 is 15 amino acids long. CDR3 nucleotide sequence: TGTGCCAGCTCATCGGACAGGTCTCGGAATTCACCCCTCCACTTT. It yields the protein CASSSDRSRNSPLHF. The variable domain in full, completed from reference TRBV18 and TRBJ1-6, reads NAGVMQNPRHLVRRRGQEARLRCSPMKGHSHVYWYRQLPEEGLKFMVYLQKENIIDESGMPKERFSAEFPKEGPSILRIQQVVRGDSAAYFCASSSDRSRNSPLHFGNGTRLTVT.

DNA of the CDR3: TGTGCCATCTCCGACAGCGTATATGGCTACACCTTC. It codes for CAISDSVYGYTF. The rearrangement uses TRBV28 and TRBJ1-2; tentative D call: TRBD1 (5 bases). This CDR3 region has 12 residues. The V gene lost 10 bases and the J gene lost 5 bases, with 14 bases spanning the gap. Germline V lookup: CDR1 MDHEN, CDR2 SYDVKM.

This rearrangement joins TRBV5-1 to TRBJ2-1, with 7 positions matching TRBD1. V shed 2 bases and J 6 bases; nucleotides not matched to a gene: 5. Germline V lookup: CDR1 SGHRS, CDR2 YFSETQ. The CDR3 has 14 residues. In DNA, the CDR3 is TGCGCCAGCAGCTTTGGGACAGACCTCAATGAGCAGTTCTTC. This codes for CASSFGTDLNEQFF.

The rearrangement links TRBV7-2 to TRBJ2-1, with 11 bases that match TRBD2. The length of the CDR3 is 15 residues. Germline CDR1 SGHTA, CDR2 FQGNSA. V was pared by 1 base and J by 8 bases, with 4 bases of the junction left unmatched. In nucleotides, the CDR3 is TGTGCCAGCAGCTTAGTCCTAGCGGGGGGTTATGAGCAGTTCTTC. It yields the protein CASSLVLAGGYEQFF.

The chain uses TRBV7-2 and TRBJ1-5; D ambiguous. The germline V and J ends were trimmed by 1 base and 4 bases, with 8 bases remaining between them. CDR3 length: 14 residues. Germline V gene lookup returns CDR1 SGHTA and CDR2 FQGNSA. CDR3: CASSLDSPNQPQHF. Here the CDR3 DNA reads TGTGCCAGCAGCTTAGACAGCCCTAATCAGCCCCAGCATTTT.

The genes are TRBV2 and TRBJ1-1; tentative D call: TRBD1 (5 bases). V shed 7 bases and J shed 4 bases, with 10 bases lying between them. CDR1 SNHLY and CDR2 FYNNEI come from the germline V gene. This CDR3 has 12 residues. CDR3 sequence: CASTWRGTEAFF. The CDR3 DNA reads TGTGCCAGCACATGGAGGGGCACTGAAGCTTTCTTT. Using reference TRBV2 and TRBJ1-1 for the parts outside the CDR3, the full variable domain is EPEVTQTPSHQVTQMGQEVILRCVPISNHLYFYWYRQILGQKVEFLVSFYNNEISEKSEIFDDQFSVERPDGSNFTLKIRSTKLEDSAMYFCASTWRGTEAFFGQGTRLTVV.

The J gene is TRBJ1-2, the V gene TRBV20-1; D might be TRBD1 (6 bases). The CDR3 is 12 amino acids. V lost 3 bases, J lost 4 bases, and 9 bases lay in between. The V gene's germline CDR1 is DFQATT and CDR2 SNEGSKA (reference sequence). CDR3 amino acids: CSASYRVYGYTF. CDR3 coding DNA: TGCAGTGCTAGTTACAGGGTCTATGGCTACACCTTC.

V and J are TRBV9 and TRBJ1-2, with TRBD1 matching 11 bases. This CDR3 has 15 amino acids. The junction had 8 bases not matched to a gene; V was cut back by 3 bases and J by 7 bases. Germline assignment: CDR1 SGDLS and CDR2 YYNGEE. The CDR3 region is CASSARDRGDSGYTF. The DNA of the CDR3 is TGTGCCAGCAGCGCCCGGGACAGGGGGGACAGTGGCTACACCTTC. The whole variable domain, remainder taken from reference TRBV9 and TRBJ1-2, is DSGVTQTPKHLITATGQRVTLRCSPRSGDLSVYWYQQSLDQGLQFLIQYYNGEERAKGNILERFSAQQFPDLHSELNLSSLELGDSALYFCASSARDRGDSGYTFGSGTRLTVV.

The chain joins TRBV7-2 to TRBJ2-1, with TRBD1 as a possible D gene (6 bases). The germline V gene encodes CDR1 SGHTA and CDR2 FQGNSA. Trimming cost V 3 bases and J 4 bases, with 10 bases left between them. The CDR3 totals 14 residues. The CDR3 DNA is TGTGCCAGCAGCTTGGGGGCCCAATACAATGAGCAGTTCTTC. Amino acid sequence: CASSLGAQYNEQFF.

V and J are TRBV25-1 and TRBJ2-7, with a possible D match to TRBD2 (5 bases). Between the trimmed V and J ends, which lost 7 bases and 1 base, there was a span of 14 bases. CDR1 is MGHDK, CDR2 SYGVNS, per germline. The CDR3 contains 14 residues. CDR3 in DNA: TGTGCCAGCAAAAGGGCAGAGGGTTCCTACGAGCAGTACTTC. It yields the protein CASKRAEGSYEQYF.

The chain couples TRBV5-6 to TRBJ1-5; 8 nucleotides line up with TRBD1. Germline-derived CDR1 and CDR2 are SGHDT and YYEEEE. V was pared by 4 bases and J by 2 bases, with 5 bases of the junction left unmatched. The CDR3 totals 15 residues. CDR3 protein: CASSPPDRGNQPQHF. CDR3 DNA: TGTGCCAGCAGCCCGCCGGACAGGGGCAATCAGCCCCAGCATTTT.

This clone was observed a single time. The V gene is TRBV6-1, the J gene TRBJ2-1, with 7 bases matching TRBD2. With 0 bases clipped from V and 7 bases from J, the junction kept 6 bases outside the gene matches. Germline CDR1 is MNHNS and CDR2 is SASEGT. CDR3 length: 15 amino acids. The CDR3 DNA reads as TGTGCCAGCAGTGAAGCCAGGACTAGAGGTAATGAGCAGTTCTTC. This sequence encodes CASSEARTRGNEQFF.

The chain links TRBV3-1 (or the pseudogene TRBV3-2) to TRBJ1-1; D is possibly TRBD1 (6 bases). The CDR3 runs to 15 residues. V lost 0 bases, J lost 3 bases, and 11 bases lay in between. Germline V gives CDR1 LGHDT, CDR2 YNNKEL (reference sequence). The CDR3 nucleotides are TGTGCCAGCAGCCAAGAGGGGGCGGTAGACACTGAAGCTTTCTTT. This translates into CASSQEGAVDTEAFF.

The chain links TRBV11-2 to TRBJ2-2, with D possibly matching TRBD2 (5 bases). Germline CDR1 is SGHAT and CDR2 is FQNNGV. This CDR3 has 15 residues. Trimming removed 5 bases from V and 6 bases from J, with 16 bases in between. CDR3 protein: CASSPRTSAPGELFF. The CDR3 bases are TGTGCCAGCAGCCCTAGGACTTCCGCCCCCGGGGAGCTGTTTTTT.

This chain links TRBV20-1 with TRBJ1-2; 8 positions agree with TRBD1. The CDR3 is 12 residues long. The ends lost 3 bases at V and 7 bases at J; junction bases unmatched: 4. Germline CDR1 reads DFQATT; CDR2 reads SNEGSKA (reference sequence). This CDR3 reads CSASEQGVGYTF. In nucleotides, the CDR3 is TGCAGTGCTAGTGAACAGGGGGTTGGCTACACCTTC.

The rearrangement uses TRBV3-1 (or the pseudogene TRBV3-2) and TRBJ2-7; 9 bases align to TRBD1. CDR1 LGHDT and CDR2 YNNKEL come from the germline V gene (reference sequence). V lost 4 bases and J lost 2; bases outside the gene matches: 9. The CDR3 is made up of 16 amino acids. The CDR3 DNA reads TGTGCCAGCAGCCGGAGGACAGGGGCCCCCCCCTACGAGCAGTACTTC. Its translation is CASSRRTGAPPYEQYF.